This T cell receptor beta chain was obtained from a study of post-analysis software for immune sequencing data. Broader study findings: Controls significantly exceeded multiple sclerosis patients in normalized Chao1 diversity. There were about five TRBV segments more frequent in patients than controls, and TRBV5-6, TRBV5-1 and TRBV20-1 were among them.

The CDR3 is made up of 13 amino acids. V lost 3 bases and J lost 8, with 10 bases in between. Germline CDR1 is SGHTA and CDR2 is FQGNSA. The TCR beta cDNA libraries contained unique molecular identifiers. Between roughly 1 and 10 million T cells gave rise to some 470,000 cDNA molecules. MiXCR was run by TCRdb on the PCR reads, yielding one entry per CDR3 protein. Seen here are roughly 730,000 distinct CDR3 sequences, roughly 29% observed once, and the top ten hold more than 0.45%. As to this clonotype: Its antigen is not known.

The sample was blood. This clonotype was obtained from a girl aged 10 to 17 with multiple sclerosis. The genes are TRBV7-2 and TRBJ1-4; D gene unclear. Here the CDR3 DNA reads TGTGCCAGCAGCTTGGCGTTCCGGGAAAAACTGTTTTTT. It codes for CASSLAFREKLFF. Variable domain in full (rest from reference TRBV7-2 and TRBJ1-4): GAGVSQSPSNKVTEKGKDVELRCDPISGHTALYWYRQSLGQGLEFLIYFQGNSAPDKSGLPSDRFSAERTGGSVSTLTIQRTQQEDSAVYLCASSLAFREKLFFGSGTQLSVL.